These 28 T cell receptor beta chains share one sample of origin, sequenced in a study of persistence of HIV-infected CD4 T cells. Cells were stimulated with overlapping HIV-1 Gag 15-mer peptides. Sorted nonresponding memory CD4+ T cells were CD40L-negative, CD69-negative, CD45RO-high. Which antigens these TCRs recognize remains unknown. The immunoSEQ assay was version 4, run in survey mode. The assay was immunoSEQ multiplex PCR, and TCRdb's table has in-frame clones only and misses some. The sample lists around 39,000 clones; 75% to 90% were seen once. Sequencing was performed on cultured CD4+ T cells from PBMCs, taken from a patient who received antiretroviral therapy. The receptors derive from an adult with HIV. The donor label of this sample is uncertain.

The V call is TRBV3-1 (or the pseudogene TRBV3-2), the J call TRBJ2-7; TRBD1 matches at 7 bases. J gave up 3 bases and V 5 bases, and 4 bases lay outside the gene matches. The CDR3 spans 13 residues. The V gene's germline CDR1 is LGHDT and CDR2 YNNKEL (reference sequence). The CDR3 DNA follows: TGTGCCAGCAGCTCACGGGACAGCTACGAGCAGTACGTC. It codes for CASSSRDSYEQYV.

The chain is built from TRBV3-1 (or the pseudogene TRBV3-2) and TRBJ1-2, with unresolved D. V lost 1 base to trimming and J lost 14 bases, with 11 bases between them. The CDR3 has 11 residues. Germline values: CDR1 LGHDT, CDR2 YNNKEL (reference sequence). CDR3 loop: CASSQGSGCTF. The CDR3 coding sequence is TGTGCCAGCAGCCAAGGATCGGGCTGTACCTTC.

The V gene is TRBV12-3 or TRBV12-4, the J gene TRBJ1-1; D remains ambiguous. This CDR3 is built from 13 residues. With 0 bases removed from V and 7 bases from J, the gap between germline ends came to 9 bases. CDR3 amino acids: CASSLAGGYEAFF. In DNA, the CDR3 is TGTGCCAGCAGTTTAGCGGGTGGATATGAAGCTTTCTTT.

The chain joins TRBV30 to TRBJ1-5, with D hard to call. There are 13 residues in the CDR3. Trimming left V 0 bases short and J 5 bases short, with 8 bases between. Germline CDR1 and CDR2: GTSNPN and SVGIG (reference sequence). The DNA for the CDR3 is TGTGCCTGGAGTGTAAAGGACGATCAGCCCCAGCATTTT. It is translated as CAWSVKDDQPQHF.

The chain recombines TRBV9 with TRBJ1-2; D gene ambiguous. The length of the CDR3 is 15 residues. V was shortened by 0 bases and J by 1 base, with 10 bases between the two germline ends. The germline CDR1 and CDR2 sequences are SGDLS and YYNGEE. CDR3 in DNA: TGTGCCAGCAGCGTAGGGGCAGGCGTTAACTATGGCTACACCTTC. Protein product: CASSVGAGVNYGYTF.

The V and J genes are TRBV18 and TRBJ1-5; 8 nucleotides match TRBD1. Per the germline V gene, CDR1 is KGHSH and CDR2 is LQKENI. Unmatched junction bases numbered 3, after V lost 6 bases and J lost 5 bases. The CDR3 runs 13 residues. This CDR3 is CASSLQGDQPQHF. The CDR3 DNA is TGTGCCAGCTCTCTACAGGGGGATCAGCCCCAGCATTTT.

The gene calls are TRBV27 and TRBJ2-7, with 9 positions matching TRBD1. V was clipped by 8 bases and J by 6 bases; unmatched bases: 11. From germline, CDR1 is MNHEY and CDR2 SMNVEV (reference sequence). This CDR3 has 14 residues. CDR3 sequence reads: CASGRGQGAVEQYF. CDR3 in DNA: TGTGCCAGCGGACGGGGACAGGGAGCAGTCGAGCAGTACTTC.

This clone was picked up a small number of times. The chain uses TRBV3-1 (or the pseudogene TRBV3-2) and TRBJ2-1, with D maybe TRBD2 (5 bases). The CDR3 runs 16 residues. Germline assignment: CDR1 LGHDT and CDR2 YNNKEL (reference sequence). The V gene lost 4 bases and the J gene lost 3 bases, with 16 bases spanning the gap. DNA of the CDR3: TGTGCCAGCAGCCTTATCTCCCCCGGAGGCTACAATGAGCAGTTCTTC. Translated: CASSLISPGGYNEQFF.

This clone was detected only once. CDR3 region: CACKGGSSYNSPLHF. CDR3 coding DNA: TGTGCCTGTAAAGGGGGAAGCTCCTATAATTCACCCCTCCACTTT. The chain carries TRBV30 and TRBJ1-6, with a possible D match to TRBD1 (6 bases). The V gene lost 6 bases and the J gene lost 0 bases, with 12 bases spanning the gap. The CDR3 runs to 15 residues. Per germline, CDR1 GTSNPN and CDR2 SVGIG (reference sequence). The full variable domain, completed using reference TRBV30 and TRBJ1-6, is SQTIHQWPATLVQPVGSPLSLECTVEGTSNPNLYWYRQAAGRGLQLLFYSVGIGQISSEVPQNLSASRPQDRQFILSSKKLLLSDSGFYLCACKGGSSYNSPLHFGNGTRLTVT.

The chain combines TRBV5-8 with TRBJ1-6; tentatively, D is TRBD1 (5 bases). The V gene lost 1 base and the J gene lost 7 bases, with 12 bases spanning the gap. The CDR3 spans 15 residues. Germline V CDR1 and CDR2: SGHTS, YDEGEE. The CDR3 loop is CASSLLGTENSPLHF. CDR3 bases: TGTGCCAGCAGCTTGCTCGGGACCGAAAATTCACCCCTCCACTTT.

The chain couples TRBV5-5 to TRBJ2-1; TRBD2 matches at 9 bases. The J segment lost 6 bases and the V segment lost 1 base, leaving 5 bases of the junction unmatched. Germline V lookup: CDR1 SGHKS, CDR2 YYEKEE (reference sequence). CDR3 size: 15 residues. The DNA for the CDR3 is TGTGCCAGCAGCTTGATGCGGGGGGGCCGCAATGAGCAGTTCTTC. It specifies CASSLMRGGRNEQFF.

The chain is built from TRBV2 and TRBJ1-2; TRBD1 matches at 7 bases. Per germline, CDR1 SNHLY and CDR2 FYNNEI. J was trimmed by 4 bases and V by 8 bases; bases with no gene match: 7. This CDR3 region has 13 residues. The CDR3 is CASATGESYGYTF. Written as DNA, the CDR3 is TGTGCCAGCGCCACAGGGGAGAGCTATGGCTACACCTTC.

CDR3 sequence reads: CASSQGGRGELFF. CDR3 coding DNA: TGTGCCAGCAGCCAGGGGGGCCGGGGGGAGCTGTTTTTT. This chain joins TRBV3-1 (or the pseudogene TRBV3-2) and TRBJ2-2; the D call may be TRBD1 or TRBD2 (6 bases each). The CDR3 consists of 13 residues. Trimming stripped 3 bases from V and 8 bases from J, with 10 bases between. CDR1 LGHDT and CDR2 YNNKEL come from the germline V gene (reference sequence).

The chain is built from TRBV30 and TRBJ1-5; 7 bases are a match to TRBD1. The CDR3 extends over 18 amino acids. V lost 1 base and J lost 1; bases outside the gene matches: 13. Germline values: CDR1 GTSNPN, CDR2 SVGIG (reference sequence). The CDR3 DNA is TGTGCCTGGAGTGGTGGAGGGGGCTGGATTAGGAGCAATCAGCCCCAGCATTTT. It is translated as CAWSGGGGWIRSNQPQHF. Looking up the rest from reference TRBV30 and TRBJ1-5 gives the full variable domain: SQTIHQWPATLVQPVGSPLSLECTVEGTSNPNLYWYRQAAGRGLQLLFYSVGIGQISSEVPQNLSASRPQDRQFILSSKKLLLSDSGFYLCAWSGGGGWIRSNQPQHFGDGTRLSIL.

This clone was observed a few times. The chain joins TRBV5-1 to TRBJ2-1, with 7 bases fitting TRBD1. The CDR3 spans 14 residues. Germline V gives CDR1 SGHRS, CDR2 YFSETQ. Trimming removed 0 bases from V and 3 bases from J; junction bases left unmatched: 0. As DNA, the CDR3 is TGCGCCAGCAGCTTGGGGGACAGCTACAATGAGCAGTTCTTC. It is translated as CASSLGDSYNEQFF.

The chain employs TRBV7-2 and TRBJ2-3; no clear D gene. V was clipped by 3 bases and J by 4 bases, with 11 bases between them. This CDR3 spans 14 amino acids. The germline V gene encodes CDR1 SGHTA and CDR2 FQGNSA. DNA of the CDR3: TGTGCCAGCAGCTTCAACCGGGCGCCAGATACGCAGTATTTT. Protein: CASSFNRAPDTQYF.

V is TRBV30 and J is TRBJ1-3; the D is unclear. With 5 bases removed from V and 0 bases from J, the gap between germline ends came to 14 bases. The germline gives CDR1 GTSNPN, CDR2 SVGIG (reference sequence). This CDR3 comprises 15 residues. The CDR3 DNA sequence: TGTGCCTGGGTTCGTTCCTTCGTCTCTGGAAACACCATATATTTT. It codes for CAWVRSFVSGNTIYF.

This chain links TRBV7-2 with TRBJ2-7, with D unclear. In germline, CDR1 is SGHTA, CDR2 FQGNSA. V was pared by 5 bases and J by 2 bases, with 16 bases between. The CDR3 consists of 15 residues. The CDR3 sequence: CASSIRQGSPYEQYF. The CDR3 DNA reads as TGTGCCAGCAGCATCCGCCAAGGGTCCCCCTACGAGCAGTACTTC.

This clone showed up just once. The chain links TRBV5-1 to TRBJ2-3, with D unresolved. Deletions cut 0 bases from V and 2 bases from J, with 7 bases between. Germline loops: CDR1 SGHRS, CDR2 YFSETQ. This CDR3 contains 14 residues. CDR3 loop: CASSLDSTTDTQYF. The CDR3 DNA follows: TGCGCCAGCAGCTTGGACTCCACCACAGATACGCAGTATTTT.

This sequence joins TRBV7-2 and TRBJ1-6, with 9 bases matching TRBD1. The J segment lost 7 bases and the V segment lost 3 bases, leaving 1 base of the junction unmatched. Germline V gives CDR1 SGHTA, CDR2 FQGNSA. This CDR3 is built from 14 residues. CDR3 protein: CASSFGQGNSPLHF. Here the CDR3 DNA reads TGTGCCAGCAGCTTCGGACAGGGGAATTCACCCCTCCACTTT.

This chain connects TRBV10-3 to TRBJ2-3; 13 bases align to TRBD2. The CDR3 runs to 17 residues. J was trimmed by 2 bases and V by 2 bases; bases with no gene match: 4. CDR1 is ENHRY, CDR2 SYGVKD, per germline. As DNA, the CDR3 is TGTGCCATCAGTGAGGGACTAGCGGGGGCGTACACAGATACGCAGTATTTT. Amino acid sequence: CAISEGLAGAYTDTQYF.

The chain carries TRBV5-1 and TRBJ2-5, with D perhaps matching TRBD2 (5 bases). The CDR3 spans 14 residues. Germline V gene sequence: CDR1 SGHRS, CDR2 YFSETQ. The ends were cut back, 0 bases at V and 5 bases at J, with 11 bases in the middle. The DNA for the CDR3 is TGCGCCAGCAGCTTGGGAGCGGTGGCCGAGACCCAGTACTTC. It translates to CASSLGAVAETQYF.

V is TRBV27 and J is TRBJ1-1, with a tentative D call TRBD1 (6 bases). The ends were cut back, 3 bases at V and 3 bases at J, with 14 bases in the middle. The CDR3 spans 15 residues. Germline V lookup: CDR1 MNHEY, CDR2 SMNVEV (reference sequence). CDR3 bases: TGTGCCAGCAGTTTTTACACAGGGCGTGACACTGAAGCTTTCTTT. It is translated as CASSFYTGRDTEAFF.

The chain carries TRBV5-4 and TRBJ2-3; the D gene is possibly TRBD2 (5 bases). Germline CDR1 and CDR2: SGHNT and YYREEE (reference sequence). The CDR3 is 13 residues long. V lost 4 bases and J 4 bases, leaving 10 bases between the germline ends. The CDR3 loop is CASSLDSSDTQYF. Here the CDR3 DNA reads TGTGCCAGCAGCCTGGACTCCTCAGATACGCAGTATTTT.

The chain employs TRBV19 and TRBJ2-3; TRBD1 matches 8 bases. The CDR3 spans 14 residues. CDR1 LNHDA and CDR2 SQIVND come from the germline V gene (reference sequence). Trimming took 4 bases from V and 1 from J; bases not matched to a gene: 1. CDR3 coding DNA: TGTGCCAGTAGTAAGGGACAGGGCACAGATACGCAGTATTTT. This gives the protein CASSKGQGTDTQYF.

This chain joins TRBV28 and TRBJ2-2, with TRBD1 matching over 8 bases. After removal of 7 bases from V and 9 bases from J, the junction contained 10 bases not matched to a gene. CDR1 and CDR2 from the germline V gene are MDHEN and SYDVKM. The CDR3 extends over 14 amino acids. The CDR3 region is CASNDGTGRRELFF. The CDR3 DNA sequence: TGTGCCAGCAATGACGGGACAGGTCGCCGGGAGCTGTTTTTT.

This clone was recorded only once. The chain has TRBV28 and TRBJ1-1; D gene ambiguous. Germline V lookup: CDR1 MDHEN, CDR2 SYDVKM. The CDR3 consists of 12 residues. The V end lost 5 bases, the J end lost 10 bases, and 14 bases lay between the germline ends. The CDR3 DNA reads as TGTGCCAGCAGTCCAAACAGTGGGCGAGCTTTCTTT. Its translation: CASSPNSGRAFF.

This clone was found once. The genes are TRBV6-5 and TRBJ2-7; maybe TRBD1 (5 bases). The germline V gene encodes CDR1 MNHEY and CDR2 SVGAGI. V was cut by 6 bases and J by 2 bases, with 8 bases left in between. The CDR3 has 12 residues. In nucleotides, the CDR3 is TGTGCCAGCAGCAGGGCCCCCTACGAGCAGTACTTC. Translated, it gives CASSRAPYEQYF.